This TCR beta chain was identified during a study of T cell repertoires in aging, cancer and after chemotherapy. J lost 8 bases, V lost 7 bases, and 10 bases had no gene match. Germline lookup yields CDR1 LNHDA and CDR2 SQIVND (reference sequence). This CDR3 spans 15 amino acids. Peripheral blood genomic DNA, not sorted cells or RNA, was the template. In its sample, this clonotype is large. Multiplex touch-down PCR with TRB-A/B primers amplified rearranged V-D-J TRB sequences. From the multiplex PCR reads, TCRdb called clonotypes with MiXCR, one entry per CDR3 protein. There are a few thousand distinct CDR3 sequences in the sample; over 20% occur only once, and about 25% lies in the top ten.

This chain uses TRBV19 with TRBJ2-1; 11 bases are shared with TRBD2. Sequencing used blood. The TCR originated in a human donor with a blood cancer. The CDR3 protein is CASNPTSGGGDEQFF. DNA for the CDR3: TGTGCCAGTAACCCAACTAGCGGGGGTGGGGATGAGCAGTTCTTC.